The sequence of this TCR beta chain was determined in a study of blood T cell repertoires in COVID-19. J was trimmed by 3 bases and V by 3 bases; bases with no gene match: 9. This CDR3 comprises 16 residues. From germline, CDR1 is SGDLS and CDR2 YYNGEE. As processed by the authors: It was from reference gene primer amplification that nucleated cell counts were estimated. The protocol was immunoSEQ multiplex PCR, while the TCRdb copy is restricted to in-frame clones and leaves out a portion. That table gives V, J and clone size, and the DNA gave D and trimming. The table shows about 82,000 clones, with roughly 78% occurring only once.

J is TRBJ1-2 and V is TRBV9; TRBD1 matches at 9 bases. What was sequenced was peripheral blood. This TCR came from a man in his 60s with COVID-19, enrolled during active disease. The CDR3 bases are TGTGCCAGCAGCGCGGGACAGGGAAAGAGGGACTATGGCTACACCTTC. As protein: CASSAGQGKRDYGYTF.